This entry concerns a single T cell receptor (beta chain). What it binds is unknown. The CDR3 loop spans 11 amino acids. CDR1 LGHDT and CDR2 YNNKEL come from the germline V gene (reference sequence). V was cut by 3 bases and J by 10 bases, with 6 bases left in between. The sample comes from a study of blood T cells in healthy people across ages. Study conclusions and caveats: Diversity was higher, and naive CD4+ cells more numerous, in long-lived donors than in aged donors. The percentage of naive T cells correlated strongly with TCR beta diversity.

Combining a sample-barcoded 5' primer with a J-beta primer mix, a second PCR ran for about 7 to 11 cycles. At least 2.5 million CDR3-containing paired-end reads were obtained per sample. From the 5' RACE reads, TCRdb called clonotypes with MiXCR, one entry per CDR3 protein. The table includes more than 1,400,000 distinct CDR3 sequences, approximately 42% detected once. Every donor contributed about 10 milliliters of peripheral blood by blood draw. The specimen was blood. V gene TRBV3-1 combines with J gene TRBJ2-2; no clear D gene. The clonotype was recovered from a woman aged 18 to 35 in good health. The CDR3 nucleotides read TGTGCCAGCAGCCACGCCCAGGAGCTGTTTTTT. Residues: CASSHAQELFF.